One sample yielded the 20 T cell receptor beta chains listed below, sequenced in a study of shared clonotypes between healthy human individuals. Assay used: immunoSEQ multiplex PCR; TCRdb lists only in-frame clones, some missing. Found here are around 990,000 clones, around three quarters of them singletons; the top ten hold roughly 0.9%. Sequenced input: memory CD4+ T cells from PBMCs. The subset here: CD45RA-negative fraction. These receptors all come from a man between 18 and 35 years old in good health. Some clones in this sample may be carry-over from other donors' samples.

This clone was observed at least ten times. This rearrangement joins TRBV11-2 to TRBJ2-2; D may be TRBD2 (5 bases). V gave up 3 bases and J gave up 8 bases, with 7 bases separating them. CDR3 size: 12 residues. Germline lookup yields CDR1 SGHAT and CDR2 FQNNGV. CDR3 DNA: TGTGCCAGCAGCTTCGAGCGGGGGGAGCTGTTTTTT. It encodes CASSFERGELFF. Based on the CDR3 plus reference TRBV11-2 and TRBJ2-2, the full variable domain is EAGVAQSPRYKIIEKRQSVAFWCNPISGHATLYWYQQILGQGPKLLIQFQNNGVVDDSQLPKDRFSAERLKGVDSTLKIQPAKLEDSAVYLCASSFERGELFFGEGSRLTVL.

Turning to this clone: The same CDR3 is also encoded by other DNA sequences in this sample. This rearrangement joins TRBV5-1 to TRBJ2-2; D might be TRBD1 (5 bases). Germline V gives CDR1 SGHRS, CDR2 YFSETQ. With 2 bases removed from V and 6 bases from J, the gap between germline ends came to 8 bases. CDR3 length equals 13 residues. The chain's CDR3 is CASSFQGSGELFF. Written as DNA, the CDR3 is TGCGCCAGCAGCTTTCAGGGATCCGGGGAGCTGTTTTTT.

V gene TRBV30 combines with J gene TRBJ2-1; unclear D gene. Trimming stripped 3 bases from V and 7 bases from J, with 10 bases between. CDR1 is GTSNPN, CDR2 SVGIG, per germline (reference sequence). This CDR3 has 12 amino acids. The CDR3 DNA sequence: TGTGCCTGGAGCCCGGGTGGGAATGAGCAGTTCTTC. Its translation is CAWSPGGNEQFF.

This clone was recorded a few times. The V and J genes are TRBV7-8 and TRBJ1-2; tentative D call: TRBD1 (6 bases). There are 15 residues in the CDR3. Trimming shortened V by 0 bases and J by 4 bases, and 12 bases separated the two germline ends. Germline V lookup: CDR1 SGHVS, CDR2 FQNEAQ. CDR3 bases: TGTGCCAGCAGCTTAGCGAGCGGACAGTCCTATGGCTACACCTTC. It codes for CASSLASGQSYGYTF. Based on the CDR3 plus reference TRBV7-8 and TRBJ1-2, the full variable domain is GAGVSQSPRYKVAKRGQDVALRCDPISGHVSLFWYQQALGQGPEFLTYFQNEAQLDKSGLPSDRFFAERPEGSVSTLKIQRTQQEDSAVYLCASSLASGQSYGYTFGSGTRLTVV.

J is TRBJ2-7 and V is TRBV27; the D gene could be TRBD1 or TRBD2 (5 bases each). Germline CDR1 reads MNHEY; CDR2 reads SMNVEV (reference sequence). Trimming removed 10 bases from V and 3 bases from J, with 13 bases in between. The CDR3 covers 12 residues. The CDR3 coding sequence is TGTGCCATCCCCGGGGCAGGCTACGAGCAGTACTTC. Its translation is CAIPGAGYEQYF.

The V gene is TRBV5-1, the J gene TRBJ2-3, with 15 nucleotides matching TRBD2. The V segment lost 0 bases and the J segment 4 bases; nucleotides outside the gene matches: 9. The germline V gene has CDR1 SGHRS and CDR2 YFSETQ. This CDR3 region has 19 residues. This CDR3 reads CASSLVWTSGRDQPDTQYF. The CDR3 DNA sequence: TGCGCCAGCAGCTTGGTCTGGACTAGCGGGAGGGATCAACCAGATACGCAGTATTTT.

In regard to this clone: In the same sample, other DNA sequences code for this CDR3. The chain carries TRBV6-1 and TRBJ2-5; D unresolved. In germline, CDR1 is MNHNS, CDR2 SASEGT. V was cut by 3 bases and J by 5 bases, with 7 bases left in between. The CDR3 loop spans 12 amino acids. CDR3 DNA sequence: TGTGCCAGCAGTGAGAGTAGGGAGACCCAGTACTTC. Translating it yields CASSESRETQYF.

In regard to this clone: The sample has other DNA sequences that encode this CDR3 too. The chain combines TRBV7-9 with TRBJ2-7, with no clear D. Germline assignment: CDR1 SEHNR and CDR2 FQNEAQ (reference sequence). V was cut by 5 bases and J by 3 bases, with 11 bases left in between. The CDR3 has 13 residues. The CDR3 bases are TGTGCCAGCAGCCTGTTGGCCGGCTACGAGCAGTACTTC. Translated: CASSLLAGYEQYF.

This clone has only one observation. The chain couples TRBV28 to TRBJ1-2; 7 bases are a match to TRBD1. The CDR3 is 13 amino acids. With 6 bases clipped from V and 7 bases from J, the junction kept 8 bases outside the gene matches. Germline V gene lookup returns CDR1 MDHEN and CDR2 SYDVKM. The chain's CDR3 is CASSPDRIGGYTF. The CDR3 coding sequence is TGTGCCAGCAGCCCGGACAGGATCGGTGGCTACACCTTC.

The chain is built from TRBV18 and TRBJ2-2; either TRBD1 or TRBD2 may fit D (6 bases each). Germline V CDR1 and CDR2: KGHSH, LQKENI. Between the trimmed V and J ends, which lost 4 bases and 4 bases, there was a span of 16 bases. The CDR3 loop spans 16 amino acids. The CDR3 DNA is TGTGCCAGCTCACGTCGACAGGAGGGAGGCACCGGGGAGCTGTTTTTT. This sequence encodes CASSRRQEGGTGELFF.

The chain uses TRBV5-3 and TRBJ1-5; 10 nucleotides agree with TRBD1. TRBV5-3 is placed among ORFs of uncertain function. V gave up 2 bases and J gave up 2 bases; unmatched junction bases: 7. The length of the CDR3 is 17 residues. The CDR3 sequence is CARSFPDRGLGNQPQHF. The CDR3 DNA is TGTGCCAGAAGCTTCCCAGACAGGGGGCTTGGCAATCAGCCCCAGCATTTT.

The chain employs TRBV5-1 and TRBJ2-7; a weak D match, TRBD2 (6 bases). This CDR3 spans 15 amino acids. Germline values: CDR1 SGHRS, CDR2 YFSETQ. V lost 0 bases and J lost 4, with 14 bases in between. The DNA of the CDR3 is TGCGCCAGCAGCTTGGGGGCTAGCGAATTATACGAGCAGTACTTC. It encodes CASSLGASELYEQYF. Full variable domain (remainder filled in from reference TRBV5-1 and TRBJ2-7): KAGVTQTPRYLIKTRGQQVTLSCSPISGHRSVSWYQQTPGQGLQFLFEYFSETQRNKGNFPGRFSGRQFSNSRSEMNVSTLELGDSALYLCASSLGASELYEQYFGPGTRLTVT.

V and J are TRBV30 and TRBJ1-2; no clear D gene. CDR1 and CDR2 (germline): GTSNPN, SVGIG (reference sequence). The V end lost 0 bases, the J end lost 8 bases, and 10 bases lay between the germline ends. The CDR3 sequence is 12 residues long. The CDR3 bases are TGTGCCTGGAGTGTAGGTTTACGGGGCTACACCTTC. This codes for CAWSVGLRGYTF. Looking up the rest from reference TRBV30 and TRBJ1-2 gives the full variable domain: SQTIHQWPATLVQPVGSPLSLECTVEGTSNPNLYWYRQAAGRGLQLLFYSVGIGQISSEVPQNLSASRPQDRQFILSSKKLLLSDSGFYLCAWSVGLRGYTFGSGTRLTVV.

This chain connects TRBV30 to TRBJ2-7; no reliable D call. Germline-derived CDR1 and CDR2 are GTSNPN and SVGIG (reference sequence). Trimming stripped 2 bases from V and 3 bases from J, with 5 bases between. The CDR3 length is 11 residues. CDR3 DNA sequence: TGTGCCTGGAGTTGGGGCTACGAGCAGTACTTC. It specifies CAWSWGYEQYF.

V usage is TRBV5-1 and J usage is TRBJ2-7; 8 bases map to TRBD1. V trimming: 0 bases; J trimming: 7 bases; junction bases outside the gene matches: 6. Per germline, CDR1 SGHRS and CDR2 YFSETQ. The CDR3 runs to 14 residues. This chain's CDR3 is CASSLATGGGEQYF. The DNA of the CDR3 is TGCGCCAGCAGCTTGGCAACAGGGGGAGGTGAGCAGTACTTC.

This clone has only a few counts. Other DNA sequences in this specimen translate into the identical CDR3. CDR3 loop: CASSPDRAQPQHF. The CDR3 coding sequence is TGTGCCAGCAGTCCTGACAGGGCTCAGCCCCAGCATTTT. The chain employs TRBV6-5 and TRBJ1-5; 7 bases fit TRBD1. With 5 bases clipped from V and 6 bases from J, the junction kept 4 bases outside the gene matches. The CDR3 spans 13 residues. Germline values: CDR1 MNHEY, CDR2 SVGAGI.

This clone was found a few times. This chain joins TRBV7-2 and TRBJ1-5; tentative D call: TRBD1 (6 bases). The CDR3 totals 15 residues. Deletions cut 5 bases from V and 3 bases from J, with 14 bases between. The germline V gene has CDR1 SGHTA and CDR2 FQGNSA. Written as DNA, the CDR3 is TGTGCCAGCAGCCCCCCGGGGGGGCCCAATCAGCCCCAGCATTTT. This sequence encodes CASSPPGGPNQPQHF.

The genes are TRBV2 and TRBJ1-4, with a possible D match to TRBD1 (5 bases). The length of the CDR3 is 15 residues. Germline V gene data show CDR1 as SNHLY and CDR2 as FYNNEI. V shed 6 bases and J shed 0 bases, with 11 bases lying between them. CDR3: CASRNGGTTNEKLFF. The DNA of the CDR3 is TGTGCCAGCAGGAACGGGGGTACAACTAATGAAAAACTGTTTTTT.

In regard to this clone: Its ends do not fully match the called genes, so a read error is possible. The chain joins TRBV7-7 to TRBJ2-5; 9 nucleotides match TRBD2. This CDR3 has 14 amino acids. CDR1 is SSHAT and CDR2 is FNYEAQ in the germline V gene (reference sequence). As DNA, the CDR3 is TGTGCTAGCAGCAAAGCGGGAGGTGGCGAGACCCAGTACTTC. This sequence encodes CASSKAGGGETQYF. Filled out from reference TRBV7-7 and TRBJ2-5, the complete variable domain reads GAGVSQSPRYKVTKRGQDVTLRCDPISSHATLYWYQQALGQGPEFLTYFNYEAQPDKSGLPSDRFSAERPEGSISTLTIQRTEQRDSAMYRCASSKAGGGETQYFGPGTRLLVL.

V gene TRBV18 combines with J gene TRBJ1-5; D uncertain. The CDR3 runs to 16 residues. Germline V gene data show CDR1 as KGHSH and CDR2 as LQKENI. Trimming removed 0 bases at V and 4 bases at J, with 13 bases between. CDR3 amino acids: CASSPPQEQRNQPQHF. The CDR3 bases are TGTGCCAGCTCACCACCGCAGGAACAGAGAAATCAGCCCCAGCATTTT.